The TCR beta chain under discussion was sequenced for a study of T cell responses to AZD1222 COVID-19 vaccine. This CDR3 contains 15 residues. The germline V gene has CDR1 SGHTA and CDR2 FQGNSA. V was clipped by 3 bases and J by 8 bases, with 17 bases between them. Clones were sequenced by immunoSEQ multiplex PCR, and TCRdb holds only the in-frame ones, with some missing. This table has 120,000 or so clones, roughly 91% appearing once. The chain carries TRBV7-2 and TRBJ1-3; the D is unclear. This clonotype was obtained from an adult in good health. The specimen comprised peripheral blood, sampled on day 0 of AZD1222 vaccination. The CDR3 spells CASSFTTGRGDTIYF. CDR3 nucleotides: TGTGCCAGCAGCTTTACCACGGGCCGGGGAGACACCATATATTTT.